This TCR beta chain was documented in a study of blood T cell repertoires in COVID-19. The wider study: Acute and convalescent COVID-19 specimens originated in the United States, Italy and Spain. The analysed material was cDNA or gDNA that came from T cells, B-cell-depleted T cells, or PBMCs.

Germline V gene sequence: CDR1 MNHNS, CDR2 SASEGT. CDR3 length equals 14 residues. Trimming took 3 bases from V and 3 from J; bases not matched to a gene: 5. Authors' processing steps: Amplifying reference gene primers gave estimates of nucleated cell counts. Here immunoSEQ multiplex PCR was the method, and the copy in TCRdb shows in-frame clones only, minus some. That table is the source of V, J and clone size, and D and trimming were worked out from the DNA. This repertoire shows around 270,000 clones, 75% to 90% found once; its top ten account for over 1.5%. Sequenced: peripheral blood. The rearrangement joins TRBV6-1 to TRBJ2-7, with TRBD1 matching 7 bases. The TCR originated in a man aged 30 to 45 with active or convalescent COVID-19. The CDR3 here is CASSEGQRIYEQYF. DNA for the CDR3: TGTGCCAGCAGTGAGGGACAGAGAATCTACGAGCAGTACTTC.